This T cell receptor beta chain is drawn from a study of regulatory T cells in long-lasting Graves disease. Study context: Graves' patients, newly diagnosed, had taken antithyroid drugs under 3 months.

This clonotype was seen a handful of times. The antigen is not known. Study outcomes and limitations: Study was limited to peripheral blood, excluding thyroid tissue. Persistent disease exhibited a predilection for TRBV28, TRBJ1-2 and TRBJ2-5.

CDR3 size: 17 residues. V dropped 4 bases and J dropped 1; count of bases not matched to a gene: 13. Germline-derived CDR1 and CDR2 are SGHNT and YYREEE (reference sequence). Time point meaning: newly diagnosed GD, antithyroid drugs for less than 3 months. The TCR library was prepared using RNA isolated from PBMCs. The authors built TCR beta libraries using iRepertoire HTBI primers and Arm-PCR of CDR3 regions. One entry per CDR3 protein, called by TCRdb with MiXCR from the multiplex PCR reads. The sample has hundreds of thousands of distinct CDR3 sequences, about 16% seen once. This material consisted of peripheral blood mononuclear cells (PBMCs), taken at new diagnosis, from a patient treated with antithyroid drugs. This TCR was recovered from a female donor with Graves disease. The chain carries TRBV5-4 and TRBJ2-5; 7 bases map to TRBD2. DNA for the CDR3: TGTGCCAGCAGCGGACGCCTAACTAGCGTTAGCCAAGAGACCCAGTACTTC. Residues: CASSGRLTSVSQETQYF. Full variable domain (rest looked up from reference TRBV5-4 and TRBJ2-5): ETGVTQSPTHLIKTRGQQVTLRCSSQSGHNTVSWYQQALGQGPQFIFQYYREEENGRGNFPPRFSGLQFPNYSSELNVNALELDDSALYLCASSGRLTSVSQETQYFGPGTRLLVL.